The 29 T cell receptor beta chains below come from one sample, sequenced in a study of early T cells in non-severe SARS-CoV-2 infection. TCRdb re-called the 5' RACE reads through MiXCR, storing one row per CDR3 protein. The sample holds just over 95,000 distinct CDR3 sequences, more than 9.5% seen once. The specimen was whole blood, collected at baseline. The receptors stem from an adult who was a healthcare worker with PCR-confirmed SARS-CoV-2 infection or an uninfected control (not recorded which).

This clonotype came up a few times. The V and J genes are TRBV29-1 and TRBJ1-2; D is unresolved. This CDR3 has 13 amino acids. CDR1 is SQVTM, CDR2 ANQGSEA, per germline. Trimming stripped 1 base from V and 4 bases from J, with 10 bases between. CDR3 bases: TGCAGCGTTGAAGCTGGAGACGGCTATGGCTACACCTTC. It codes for CSVEAGDGYGYTF.

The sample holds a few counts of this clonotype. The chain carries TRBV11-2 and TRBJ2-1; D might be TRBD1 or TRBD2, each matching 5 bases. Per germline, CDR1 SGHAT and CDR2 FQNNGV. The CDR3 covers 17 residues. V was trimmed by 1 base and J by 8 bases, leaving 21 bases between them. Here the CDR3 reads CASSLGILGRENDEQFF. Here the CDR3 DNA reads TGTGCCAGCAGCTTAGGTATATTGGGCAGGGAGAACGATGAGCAGTTCTTC. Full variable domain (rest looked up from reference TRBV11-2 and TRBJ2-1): EAGVAQSPRYKIIEKRQSVAFWCNPISGHATLYWYQQILGQGPKLLIQFQNNGVVDDSQLPKDRFSAERLKGVDSTLKIQPAKLEDSAVYLCASSLGILGRENDEQFFGPGTRLTVL.

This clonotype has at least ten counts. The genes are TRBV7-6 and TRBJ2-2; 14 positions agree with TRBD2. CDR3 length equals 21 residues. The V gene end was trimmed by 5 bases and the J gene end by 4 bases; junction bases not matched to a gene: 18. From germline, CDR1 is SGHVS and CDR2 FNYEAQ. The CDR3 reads CASSHARHGTSGRSVTGELFF. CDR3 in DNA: TGTGCCAGCAGCCACGCCCGCCATGGGACTAGCGGGAGAAGCGTCACCGGGGAGCTGTTTTTT.

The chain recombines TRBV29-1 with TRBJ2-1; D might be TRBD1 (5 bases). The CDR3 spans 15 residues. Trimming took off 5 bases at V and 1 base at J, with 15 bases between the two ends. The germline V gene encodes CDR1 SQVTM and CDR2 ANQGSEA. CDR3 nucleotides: TGCAGCGTTCTAGGGGTTGACACTTCCTACAATGAGCAGTTCTTC. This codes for CSVLGVDTSYNEQFF.

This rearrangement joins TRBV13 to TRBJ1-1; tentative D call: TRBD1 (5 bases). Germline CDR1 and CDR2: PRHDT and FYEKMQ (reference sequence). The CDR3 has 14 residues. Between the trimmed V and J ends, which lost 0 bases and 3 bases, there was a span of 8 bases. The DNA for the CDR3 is TGTGCCAGCAGCTTAGGGACAGTGGACACTGAAGCTTTCTTT. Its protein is CASSLGTVDTEAFF.

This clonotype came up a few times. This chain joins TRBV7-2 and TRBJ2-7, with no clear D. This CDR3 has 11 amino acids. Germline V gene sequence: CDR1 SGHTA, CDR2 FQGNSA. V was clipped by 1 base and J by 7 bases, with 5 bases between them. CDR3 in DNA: TGTGCCAGCAGCTTAGGGCAGGAGCAGTACTTC. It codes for CASSLGQEQYF.

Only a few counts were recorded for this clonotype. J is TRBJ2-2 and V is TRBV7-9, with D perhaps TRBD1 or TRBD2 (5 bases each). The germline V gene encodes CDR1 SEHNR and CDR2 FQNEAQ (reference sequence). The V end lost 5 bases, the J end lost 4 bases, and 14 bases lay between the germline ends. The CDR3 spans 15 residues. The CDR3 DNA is TGTGCCAGCAGCGCCTGGGACGGCACCACCGGGGAGCTGTTTTTT. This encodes CASSAWDGTTGELFF.

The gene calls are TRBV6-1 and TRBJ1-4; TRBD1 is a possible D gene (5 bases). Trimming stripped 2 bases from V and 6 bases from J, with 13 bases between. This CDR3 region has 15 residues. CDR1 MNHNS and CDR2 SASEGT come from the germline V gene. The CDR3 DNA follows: TGTGCCAGCAGTGAAAGTGGAGGGACCGATGAAAAACTGTTTTTT. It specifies CASSESGGTDEKLFF.

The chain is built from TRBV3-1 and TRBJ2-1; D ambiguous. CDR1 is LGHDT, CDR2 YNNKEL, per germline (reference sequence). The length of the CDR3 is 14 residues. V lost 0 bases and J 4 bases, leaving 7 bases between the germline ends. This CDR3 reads CASSQEPPYNEQFF. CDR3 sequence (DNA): TGTGCCAGCAGCCAAGAACCTCCTTACAATGAGCAGTTCTTC.

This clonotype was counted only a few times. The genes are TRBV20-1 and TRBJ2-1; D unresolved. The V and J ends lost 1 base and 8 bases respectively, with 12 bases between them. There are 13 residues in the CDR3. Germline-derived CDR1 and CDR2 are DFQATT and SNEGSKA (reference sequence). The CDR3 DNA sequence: TGCAGTGCTAGAGTGGTCACCGAGGATGAGCAGTTCTTC. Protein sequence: CSARVVTEDEQFF.

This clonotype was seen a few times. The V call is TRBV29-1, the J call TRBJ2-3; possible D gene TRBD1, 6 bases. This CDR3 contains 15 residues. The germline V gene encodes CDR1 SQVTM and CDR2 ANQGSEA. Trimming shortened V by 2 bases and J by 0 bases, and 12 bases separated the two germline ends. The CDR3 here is CSVEKQGISTDTQYF. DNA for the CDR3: TGCAGCGTTGAAAAGCAGGGGATCAGCACAGATACGCAGTATTTT.

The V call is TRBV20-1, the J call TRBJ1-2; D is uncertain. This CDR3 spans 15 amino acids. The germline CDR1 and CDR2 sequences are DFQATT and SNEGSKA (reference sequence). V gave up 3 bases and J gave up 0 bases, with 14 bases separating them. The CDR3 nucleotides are TGCAGTGCTAGCGTGCCCTACCAAGCTAACTATGGCTACACCTTC. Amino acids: CSASVPYQANYGYTF.

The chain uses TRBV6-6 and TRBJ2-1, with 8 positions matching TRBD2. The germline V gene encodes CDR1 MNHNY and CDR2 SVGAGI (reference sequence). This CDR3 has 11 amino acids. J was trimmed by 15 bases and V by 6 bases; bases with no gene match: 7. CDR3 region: CASSPGGGPFF. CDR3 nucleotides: TGTGCCAGCAGCCCGGGCGGGGGGCCGTTCTTC.

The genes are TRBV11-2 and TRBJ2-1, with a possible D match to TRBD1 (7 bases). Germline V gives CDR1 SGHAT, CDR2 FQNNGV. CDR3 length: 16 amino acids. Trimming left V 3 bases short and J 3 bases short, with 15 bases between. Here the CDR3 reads CASSFGEQGGYNEQFF. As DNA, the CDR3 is TGTGCCAGCAGCTTTGGGGAGCAGGGGGGCTACAATGAGCAGTTCTTC.

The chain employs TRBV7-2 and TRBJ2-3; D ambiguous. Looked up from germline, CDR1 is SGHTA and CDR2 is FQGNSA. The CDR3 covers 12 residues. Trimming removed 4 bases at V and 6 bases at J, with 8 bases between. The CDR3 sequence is CASSSLADTQYF. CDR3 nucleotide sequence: TGTGCCAGCAGCTCCCTCGCCGATACGCAGTATTTT.

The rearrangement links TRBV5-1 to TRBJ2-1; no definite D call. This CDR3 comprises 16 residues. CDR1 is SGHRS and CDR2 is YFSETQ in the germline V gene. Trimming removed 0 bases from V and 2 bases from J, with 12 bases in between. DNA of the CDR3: TGCGCCAGCAGCTTGGGGTCATCTGGGACCTACAATGAGCAGTTCTTC. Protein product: CASSLGSSGTYNEQFF.

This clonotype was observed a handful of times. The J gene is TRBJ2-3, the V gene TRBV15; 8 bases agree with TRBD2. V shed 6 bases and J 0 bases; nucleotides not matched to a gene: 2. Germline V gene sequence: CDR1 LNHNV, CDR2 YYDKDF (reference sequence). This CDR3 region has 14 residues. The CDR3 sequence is CATRIAGSTDTQYF. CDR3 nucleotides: TGTGCCACCAGGATAGCGGGGAGCACAGATACGCAGTATTTT.

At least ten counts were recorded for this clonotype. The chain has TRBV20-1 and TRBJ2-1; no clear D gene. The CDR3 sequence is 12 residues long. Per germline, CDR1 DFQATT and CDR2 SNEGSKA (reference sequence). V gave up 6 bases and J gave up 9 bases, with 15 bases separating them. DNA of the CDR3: TGCAGTGCGAGTCCCGGTTACGGTGAGCAGTTCTTC. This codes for CSASPGYGEQFF.

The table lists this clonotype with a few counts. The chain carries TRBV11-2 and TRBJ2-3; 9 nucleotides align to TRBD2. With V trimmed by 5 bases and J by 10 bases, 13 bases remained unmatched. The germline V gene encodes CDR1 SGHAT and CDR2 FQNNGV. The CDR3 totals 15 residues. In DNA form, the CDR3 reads TGTGCCAGCAGCCCCACGGGTCAGCGGGGGGCTGCGCAGTATTTT. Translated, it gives CASSPTGQRGAAQYF.

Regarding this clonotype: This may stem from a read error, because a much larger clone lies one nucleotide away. As DNA, the CDR3 is TGTGCCAGCAGCTCCCGGACCACAGGAAACACCATATATTTT. It codes for CASSSRTTGNTIYF. The V call is TRBV7-9, the J call TRBJ1-3; D is unresolved. Germline lookup yields CDR1 SEHNR and CDR2 FQNEAQ (reference sequence). The length of the CDR3 is 14 residues. With 4 bases removed from V and 4 bases from J, the gap between germline ends came to 11 bases.

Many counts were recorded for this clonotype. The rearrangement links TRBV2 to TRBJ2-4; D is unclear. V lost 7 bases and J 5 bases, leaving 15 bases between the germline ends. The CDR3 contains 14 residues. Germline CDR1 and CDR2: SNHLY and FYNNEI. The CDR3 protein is CASMWGSAQNIQYF. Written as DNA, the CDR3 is TGTGCCAGCATGTGGGGATCAGCACAAAACATTCAGTACTTC.

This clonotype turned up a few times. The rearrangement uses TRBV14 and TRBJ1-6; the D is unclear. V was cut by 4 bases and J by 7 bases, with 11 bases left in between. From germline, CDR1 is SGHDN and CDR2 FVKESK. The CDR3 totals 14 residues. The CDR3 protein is CASSLLGLNSPLHF. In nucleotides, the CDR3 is TGTGCCAGCAGCCTTTTGGGTCTGAATTCACCCCTCCACTTT.

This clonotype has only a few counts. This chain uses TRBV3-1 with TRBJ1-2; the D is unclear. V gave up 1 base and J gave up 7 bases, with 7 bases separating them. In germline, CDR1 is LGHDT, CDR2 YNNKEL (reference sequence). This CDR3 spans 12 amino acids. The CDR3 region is CASSQVAGGYTF. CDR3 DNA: TGTGCCAGCAGCCAAGTCGCGGGTGGCTACACCTTC.

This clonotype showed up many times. The CDR3 DNA reads as TGTGCCAGCAGCCAATCTTTCGGGGTTGGCTCCTACAATGAGCAGTTCTTC. Translation gives CASSQSFGVGSYNEQFF. The chain joins TRBV14 to TRBJ2-1, with TRBD2 as a possible D gene (5 bases). This CDR3 spans 17 amino acids. Germline CDR1 is SGHDN and CDR2 is FVKESK. The V end was cut by 2 bases, the J end by 0 bases, with 14 bases between.

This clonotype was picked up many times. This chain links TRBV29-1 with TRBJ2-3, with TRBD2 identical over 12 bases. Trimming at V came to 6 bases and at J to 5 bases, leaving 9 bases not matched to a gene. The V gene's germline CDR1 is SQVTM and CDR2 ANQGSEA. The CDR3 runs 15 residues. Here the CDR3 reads CSVGLAGGPRDTQYF. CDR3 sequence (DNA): TGCAGCGTGGGGCTAGCGGGAGGGCCGAGAGATACGCAGTATTTT.

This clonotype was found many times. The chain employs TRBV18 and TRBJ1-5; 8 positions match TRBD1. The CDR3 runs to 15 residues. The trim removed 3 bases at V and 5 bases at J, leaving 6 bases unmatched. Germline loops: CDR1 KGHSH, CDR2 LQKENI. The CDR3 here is CASSPRTGNDQPQHF. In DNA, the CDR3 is TGTGCCAGCTCACCGCGGACAGGGAATGATCAGCCCCAGCATTTT. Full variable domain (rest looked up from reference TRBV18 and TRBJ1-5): NAGVMQNPRHLVRRRGQEARLRCSPMKGHSHVYWYRQLPEEGLKFMVYLQKENIIDESGMPKERFSAEFPKEGPSILRIQQVVRGDSAAYFCASSPRTGNDQPQHFGDGTRLSIL.

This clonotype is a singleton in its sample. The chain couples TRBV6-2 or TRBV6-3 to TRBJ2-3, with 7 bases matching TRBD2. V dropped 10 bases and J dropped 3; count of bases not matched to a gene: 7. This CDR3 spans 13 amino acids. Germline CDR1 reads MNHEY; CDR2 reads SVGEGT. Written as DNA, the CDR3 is TGTGCCACTCAACTGCGGGAGACAGATACGCAGTATTTT. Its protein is CATQLRETDTQYF.

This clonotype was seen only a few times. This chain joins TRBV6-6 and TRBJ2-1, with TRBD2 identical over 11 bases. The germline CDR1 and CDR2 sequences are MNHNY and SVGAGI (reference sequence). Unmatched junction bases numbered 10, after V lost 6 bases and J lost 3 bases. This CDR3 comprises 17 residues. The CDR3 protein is CASSPGLAESIYNEQFF. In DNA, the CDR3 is TGTGCCAGCAGCCCGGGACTAGCGGAGTCGATCTACAATGAGCAGTTCTTC.

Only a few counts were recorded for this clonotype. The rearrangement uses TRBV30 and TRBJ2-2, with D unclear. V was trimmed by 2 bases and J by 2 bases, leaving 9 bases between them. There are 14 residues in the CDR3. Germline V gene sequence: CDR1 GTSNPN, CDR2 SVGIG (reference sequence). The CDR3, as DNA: TGTGCCTGGAGTACCGGGCCTAACACCGGGGAGCTGTTTTTT. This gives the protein CAWSTGPNTGELFF.